A selection of T cell receptor beta chains follows, all from one sample in a study of shared clonotypes between healthy human individuals. Profiled with immunoSEQ multiplex PCR; TCRdb holds only in-frame clones, not every one. Here the sample spans about 2 million clones, about 95% being singletons. Material for sequencing was naive CD4+ T cells sorted from blood. Source of these receptors: a man between 18 and 35 years old in good health. Both conserved end residues are part of each CDR3. A D gene is named only where the DNA matches it firmly. Where a row states a size, it is once, few, many or the class of an expanded clone; other rows omit it.

abundance	d_gene	j_gene	v_gene	CDR3nt	CDR3aa
-	-	TRBJ2-1	TRBV7-8	TGTGCCAGCAGCCTAATGACGAAGAGCTCCTACAATGAGCAGTTCTTC	CASSLMTKSSYNEQFF
-	TRBD2	TRBJ2-5	TRBV30	TGTGCCTGGAGCTCAGGGATCCTAGCGGGATCAGAGACCCAGTACTTC	CAWSSGILAGSETQYF
-	-	TRBJ2-5	TRBV2	TGTGCCAGCAGTGATTTGGGGATCTCGTACCAAGAGACCCAGTACTTC	CASSDLGISYQETQYF
-	-	TRBJ1-1	TRBV5-1	TGCGCCAGCAGCTTGGGACGAGGAACTGAAGCTTTCTTT	CASSLGRGTEAFF
-	-	TRBJ2-1	TRBV5-6	TGTGCCAGCAGCTTGGTGGTGGGAGAGGGCGAGCAGTTCTTC	CASSLVVGEGEQFF
-	TRBD1	TRBJ1-1	TRBV18	TGTGCCAGCTCCCCCGGGACAGGGAACACTGAAGCTTTCTTT	CASSPGTGNTEAFF
-	-	TRBJ1-1	TRBV28	TGTGCCAGCAAGCCAGCTACGAACACTGAAGCTTTCTTT	CASKPATNTEAFF
-	-	TRBJ2-1	TRBV7-2	TGTGCCAGCAGCCCGAGCGGGTTCTCCTACAATGAGCAGTTCTTC	CASSPSGFSYNEQFF
-	TRBD1	TRBJ1-1	TRBV6-6	TGTGCCAGCAGCGACAGGGCTGAAGCTTTCTTT	CASSDRAEAFF
-	TRBD1	TRBJ1-1	TRBV28	TGTGCCAGCGGATTCGACAGGGCCACCTACACTGAAGCTTTCTTT	CASGFDRATYTEAFF
-	-	TRBJ1-1	TRBV6-1	TGTGCCAGCAGTGCCTACATAAACACTGAAGCTTTCTTT	CASSAYINTEAFF
-	-	TRBJ1-6	TRBV7-8	TGTGCCAGCAGCTTAGAGGGCTCGTGGAATTCACCCCTCCACTTT	CASSLEGSWNSPLHF
-	-	TRBJ1-1	TRBV5-1	TGCGCCAGCAGCTTGACCAGGAACACTGAAGCTTTCTTT	CASSLTRNTEAFF
-	TRBD2	TRBJ2-3	TRBV27	TGTGCCAGCAGTTTCCTGGGACTAGCGGACACAGATACGCAGTATTTT	CASSFLGLADTDTQYF
-	-	TRBJ2-5	TRBV20-1	TGCAGTGCTATGACGGGGGCCCAGTACTTC	CSAMTGAQYF
-	-	TRBJ1-2	TRBV7-2	TGTGCCAGCAGCCCGGACACAGGTGGCTACACCTTC	CASSPDTGGYTF
-	-	TRBJ2-6	TRBV7-2	TGTGCCCAGCCTAGGTCTGGGGCCAACGTCCTGACTTTC	CAQPRSGANVLTF
-	TRBD1	TRBJ2-7	TRBV10-1	TGCGCCAGCAGCGCCGGGACAGGGATTTCCATCGAGCAGTACTTC	CASSAGTGISIEQYF
-	TRBD1	TRBJ1-2	TRBV10-3	TGTGCCATCAGCGGGACAGACGGCTACACCTTC	CAISGTDGYTF
-	-	TRBJ2-2	TRBV7-2	TGTGCCAGCAGCTTAGCGGTGCGGGCCGGGGAGCTGTTTTTT	CASSLAVRAGELFF
-	TRBD2	TRBJ2-1	TRBV2	TGTGCCAGCAGTTTACGACTAGCGGGCTCCTACAATGAGCAGTTCTTC	CASSLRLAGSYNEQFF
-	-	TRBJ2-7	TRBV2	TGTGCCAGCAGTGCGAGCGCTAAGCAGTACTTC	CASSASAKQYF
-	-	TRBJ2-3	TRBV19	TGTGCCAGTAGTACCTCGGCCGGGGGAATACCGGATACGCAGTATTTT	CASSTSAGGIPDTQYF
-	TRBD1	TRBJ2-1	TRBV6-5	TGTGCCAGCAGTCGTGGGACAGGGGGTGACAATGAGCAGTTCTTC	CASSRGTGGDNEQFF
once	-	TRBJ1-3	TRBV15	TGTGCCACCAGCAGAGACAGCCTCGGAAACACCATATATTTT	CATSRDSLGNTIYF
-	TRBD1	TRBJ1-1	TRBV28	TGTGCCAGCAGTTTCCCAGGGGGGAACACTGAAGCTTTCTTT	CASSFPGGNTEAFF
-	-	TRBJ2-2	TRBV5-6	TGTGCCAGCAGCTTGGATAGAGGGGGTGTCACCGGGGAGCTGTTTTTT	CASSLDRGGVTGELFF
-	TRBD1	TRBJ1-1	TRBV28	TGTGCCAGCAGTTTTAGAACAGGGGAGAACGCTGAAGCTTTCTTT	CASSFRTGENAEAFF
-	TRBD2	TRBJ2-7	TRBV6-5	TGTGCCAGCAGTTACGAGGGAGGGTCCTACGAGCAGTACTTC	CASSYEGGSYEQYF
-	-	TRBJ1-5	TRBV18	TGTGCCAGCTCCCATATTGACGGTGGGGAGCCCCAGCATTTT	CASSHIDGGEPQHF
-	-	TRBJ2-7	TRBV28	TGTGCCACCGCTAGGGGGGACGGTGAAGTCTACGAGCAGTACTTC	CATARGDGEVYEQYF
-	-	TRBJ2-3	TRBV2	TGTGCCAGCAGTGAAGGGGGGCGGGCCTGCTCTTTT	CASSEGGRACSF
-	TRBD1	TRBJ2-5	TRBV7-2	TGTGCCAGCAGCCTGTACCCGGGACAGCAAGAGACCCAGTACTTC	CASSLYPGQQETQYF
-	TRBD2	TRBJ2-7	TRBV30	TGTGCCTGGGCCCCCCGAGCGGGAGGCTCAAACAAAGGCTACGAGCAGTACTTC	CAWAPRAGGSNKGYEQYF
-	TRBD1	TRBJ2-7	TRBV28	TGTGCCAGCAGTCACCGGGACAGGTCTAACGAGCAGTACTTC	CASSHRDRSNEQYF
-	-	TRBJ2-2	TRBV18	TGTGCCAGCTCACCTTATTCGGGCAACACCGGGGAGCTGTTTTTT	CASSPYSGNTGELFF
once	-	TRBJ1-1	TRBV29-1	TGCAGCGTCGCTCCCCGGGTGAACAGGGAGTCTGAAGCTTTCTTT	CSVAPRVNRESEAFF
-	TRBD1	TRBJ1-1	TRBV28	TGTGCCAGCAGTTACCCGGGACAGGGAAGCACTGAAGCTTTCTTT	CASSYPGQGSTEAFF
-	-	TRBJ1-1	TRBV11-3	TGTGCCAGCAGCACCTACGACAAGGCAGACAACCACCGGGACACTGAAGCTTTCTTT	CASSTYDKADNHRDTEAFF
-	TRBD2	TRBJ2-3	TRBV4-2	TGTGCCAGCAGTCCGGGCGGGGGGGACACAGATACGCAGTATTTT	CASSPGGGDTDTQYF
-	TRBD1	TRBJ1-1	TRBV30	TGTGCCTGGGACAGGGGACATAACACTGAAGCTTTCTTT	CAWDRGHNTEAFF
-	-	TRBJ1-6	TRBV11-2	TGTGCCAGCAGTTCCTCAGGGGTTCCCCTCCACTTT	CASSSSGVPLHF
-	-	TRBJ2-2	TRBV5-4	TGTGCCAGCAGCTGGACTCCGTCGGCCGGGGAGCTGTTTTTT	CASSWTPSAGELFF
once	-	TRBJ2-3	TRBV14	TGTGCCAGCAGCCAAGAGGGATGGGGACGGGGGGCCACAGATACGCAGTATTTT	CASSQEGWGRGATDTQYF
-	-	TRBJ2-7	TRBV28	TGTGCCAGCTTCTTAAGAGGGGAAACTCACTTC	CASFLRGETHF
-	TRBD1	TRBJ1-6	TRBV6-6	TGTGCCAGCAGTTACTCGTGGACAGGGCATTCACCCCTCCACTTT	CASSYSWTGHSPLHF
-	TRBD1	TRBJ2-7	TRBV7-2	TGTGCCAGCAGCTTAGAATGGGCAGGGGGCTACGAGCAGTACTTC	CASSLEWAGGYEQYF
-	-	TRBJ2-3	TRBV5-1	TGCGCCAGCACCCCCGGGACATTCACAGATACGCAGTATTTT	CASTPGTFTDTQYF
-	TRBD1	TRBJ2-7	TRBV19	TGTGCCAGTAGTTCGGGACAGGGCTACGAGCAGTACTTC	CASSSGQGYEQYF
-	-	TRBJ2-7	TRBV2	TGTGCCACCAATCCCTCAGGGAGGCTCTCCGAGCAGTACTTC	CATNPSGRLSEQYF
-	-	TRBJ2-1	TRBV10-3	TGTGCCATCGGGGGGGGCGATGAGCAGTTCTTC	CAIGGGDEQFF
-	TRBD1	TRBJ1-5	TRBV27	TGTGCCAGCAGTCGGACAGGTAGCAATCAGCCCCAGCATTTT	CASSRTGSNQPQHF
-	TRBD2	TRBJ2-3	TRBV19	TGTGCCAGTACCGAGGGGCGGGAGGGCACGCAGTATTTT	CASTEGREGTQYF